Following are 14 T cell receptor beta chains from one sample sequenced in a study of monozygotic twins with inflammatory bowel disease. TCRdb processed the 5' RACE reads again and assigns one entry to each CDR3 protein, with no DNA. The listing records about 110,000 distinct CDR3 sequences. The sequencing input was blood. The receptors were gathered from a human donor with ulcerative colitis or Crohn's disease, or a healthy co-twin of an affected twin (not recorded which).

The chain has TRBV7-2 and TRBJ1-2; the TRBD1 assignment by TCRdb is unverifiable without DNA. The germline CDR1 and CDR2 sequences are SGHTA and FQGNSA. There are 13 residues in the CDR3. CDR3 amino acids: CASSWAGAGDYTF. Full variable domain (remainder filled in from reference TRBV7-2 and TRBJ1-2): GAGVSQSPSNKVTEKGKDVELRCDPISGHTALYWYRQSLGQGLEFLIYFQGNSAPDKSGLPSDRFSAERTGGSVSTLTIQRTQQEDSAVYLCASSWAGAGDYTFGSGTRLTVV.

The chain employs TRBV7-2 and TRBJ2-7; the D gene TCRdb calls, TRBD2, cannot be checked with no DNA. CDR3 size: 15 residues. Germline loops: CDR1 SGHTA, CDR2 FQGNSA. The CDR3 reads CASSLRSSGSYEQYF.

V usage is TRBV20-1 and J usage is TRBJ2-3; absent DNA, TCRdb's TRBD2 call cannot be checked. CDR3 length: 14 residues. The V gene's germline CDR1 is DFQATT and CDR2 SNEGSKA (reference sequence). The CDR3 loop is CSVDGRARTDTQYF.

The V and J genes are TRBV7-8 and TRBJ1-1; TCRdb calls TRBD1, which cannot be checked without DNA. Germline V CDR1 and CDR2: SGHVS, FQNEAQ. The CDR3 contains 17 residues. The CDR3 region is CASSSLGGTVLPTEAFF. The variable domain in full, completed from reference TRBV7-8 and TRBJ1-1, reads GAGVSQSPRYKVAKRGQDVALRCDPISGHVSLFWYQQALGQGPEFLTYFQNEAQLDKSGLPSDRFFAERPEGSVSTLKIQRTQQEDSAVYLCASSSLGGTVLPTEAFFGQGTRLTVV.

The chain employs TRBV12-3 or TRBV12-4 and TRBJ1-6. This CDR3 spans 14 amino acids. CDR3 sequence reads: CASSPSRGGSPLHF.

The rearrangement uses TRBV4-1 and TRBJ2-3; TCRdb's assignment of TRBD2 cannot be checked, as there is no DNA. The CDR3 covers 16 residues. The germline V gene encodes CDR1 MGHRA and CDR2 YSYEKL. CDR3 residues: CASSQDPSGSADTQYF.

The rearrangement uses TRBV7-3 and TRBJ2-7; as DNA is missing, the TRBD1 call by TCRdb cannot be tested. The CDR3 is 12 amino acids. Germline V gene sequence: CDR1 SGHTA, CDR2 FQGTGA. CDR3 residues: CASSPQGPEQYF.

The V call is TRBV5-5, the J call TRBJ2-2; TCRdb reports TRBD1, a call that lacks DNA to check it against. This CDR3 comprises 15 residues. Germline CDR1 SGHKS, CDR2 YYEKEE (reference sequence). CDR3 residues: CASSLPGTVAGELFF.

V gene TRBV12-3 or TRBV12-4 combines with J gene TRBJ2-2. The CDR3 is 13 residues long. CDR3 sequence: CASSLHDTGELFF.

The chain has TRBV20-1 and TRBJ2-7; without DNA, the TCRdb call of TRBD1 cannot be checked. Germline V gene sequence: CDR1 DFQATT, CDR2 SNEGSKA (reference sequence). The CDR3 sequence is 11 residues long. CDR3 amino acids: CSAPDSYEQYF.

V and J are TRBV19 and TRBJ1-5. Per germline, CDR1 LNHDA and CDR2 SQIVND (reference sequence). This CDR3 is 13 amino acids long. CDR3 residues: CASRYYSNQPQHF.

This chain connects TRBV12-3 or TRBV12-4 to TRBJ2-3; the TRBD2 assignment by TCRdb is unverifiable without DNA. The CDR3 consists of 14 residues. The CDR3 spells CASSTSGGTDTQYF.

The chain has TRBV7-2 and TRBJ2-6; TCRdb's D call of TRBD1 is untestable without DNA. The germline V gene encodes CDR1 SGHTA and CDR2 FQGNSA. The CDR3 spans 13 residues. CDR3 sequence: CASSRPGANVLTF.

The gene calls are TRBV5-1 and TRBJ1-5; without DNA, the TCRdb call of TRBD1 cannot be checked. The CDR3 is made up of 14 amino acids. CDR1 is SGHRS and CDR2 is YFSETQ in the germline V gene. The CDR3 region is CASSLQGAGQPQHF.